This TCR beta chain is drawn from a study of T cell responses to AZD1222 COVID-19 vaccine. Repertoires were generated with immunoSEQ multiplex PCR, while TCRdb's copy carries only in-frame clones and drops some. This sample has over 95,000 clones, with more than 85% found just once. Trimming cost V 3 bases and J 4 bases, with 9 bases left between them. Germline CDR1 is DFQATT and CDR2 is SNEGSKA (reference sequence). This CDR3 contains 13 residues. The V call is TRBV20-1, the J call TRBJ1-4, with unresolved D. The source of this sequence is an adult in good health. The sample in question was peripheral blood, obtained on day 0 of AZD1222 vaccination. The CDR3 loop is CSASRGLNEKLFF. The CDR3 nucleotides are TGCAGTGCTAGTCGCGGCCTTAATGAAAAACTGTTTTTT.